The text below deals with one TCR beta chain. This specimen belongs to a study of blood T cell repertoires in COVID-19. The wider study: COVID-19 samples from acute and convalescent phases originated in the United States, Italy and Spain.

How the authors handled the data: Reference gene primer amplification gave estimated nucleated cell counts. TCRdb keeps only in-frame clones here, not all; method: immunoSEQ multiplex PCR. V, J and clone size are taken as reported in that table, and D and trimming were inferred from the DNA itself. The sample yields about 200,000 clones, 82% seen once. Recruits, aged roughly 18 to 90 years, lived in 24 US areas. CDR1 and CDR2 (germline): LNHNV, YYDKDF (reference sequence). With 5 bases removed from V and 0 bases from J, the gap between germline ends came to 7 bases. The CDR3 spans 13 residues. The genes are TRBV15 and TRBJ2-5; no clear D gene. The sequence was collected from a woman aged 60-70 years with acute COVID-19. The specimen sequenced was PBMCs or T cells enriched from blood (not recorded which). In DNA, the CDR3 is TGTGCCACCAGCGGAACAGACCAAGAGACCCAGTACTTC. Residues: CATSGTDQETQYF.